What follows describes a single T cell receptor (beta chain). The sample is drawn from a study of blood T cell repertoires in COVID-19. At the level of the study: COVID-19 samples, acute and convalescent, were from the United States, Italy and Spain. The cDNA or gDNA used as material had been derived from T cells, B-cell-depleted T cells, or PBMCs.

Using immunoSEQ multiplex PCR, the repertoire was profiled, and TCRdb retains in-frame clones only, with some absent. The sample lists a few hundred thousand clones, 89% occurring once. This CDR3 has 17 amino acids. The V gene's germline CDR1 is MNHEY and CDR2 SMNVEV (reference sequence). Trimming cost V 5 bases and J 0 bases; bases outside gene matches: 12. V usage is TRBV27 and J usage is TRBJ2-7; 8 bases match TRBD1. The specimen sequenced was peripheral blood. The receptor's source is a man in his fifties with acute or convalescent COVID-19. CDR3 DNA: TGTGCCAGCAGTCTCTCTTCCGACAGGGGATTCTCCTACGAGCAGTACTTC. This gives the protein CASSLSSDRGFSYEQYF.